One sample yielded the 15 T cell receptor beta chains listed below, sequenced in a study of blood T cell repertoires in COVID-19. Clones were sequenced by immunoSEQ multiplex PCR, and TCRdb holds only the in-frame ones, with some missing. The sample consists of a few hundred thousand clones, about 89% of them appearing once. Source material: peripheral blood. These receptors were obtained from a woman aged 60-75 years with acute or convalescent COVID-19.

V and J are TRBV11-1 and TRBJ2-1, with D perhaps TRBD2 (5 bases). CDR1 SGHAT and CDR2 FQDESV come from the germline V gene (reference sequence). The CDR3 runs to 13 residues. The V end lost 6 bases, the J end lost 10 bases, and 16 bases lay between the germline ends. The DNA for the CDR3 is TGTGCCAGCAGACCAACTAGGATTGGGGAGCAGTTCTTC. Its translation is CASRPTRIGEQFF.

V gene TRBV4-1 combines with J gene TRBJ1-4; 9 nucleotides agree with TRBD1. Germline lookup yields CDR1 MGHRA and CDR2 YSYEKL. The CDR3 has 16 residues. V lost 4 bases, J lost 8 bases, and 11 bases stayed unmatched. CDR3: CASSPQGAISGEKLFF. The CDR3 nucleotides are TGCGCCAGCAGCCCACAGGGGGCGATCTCGGGAGAAAAACTGTTTTTT.

V usage is TRBV28 and J usage is TRBJ1-5; possible D gene TRBD1, 5 bases. Germline CDR1 reads MDHEN; CDR2 reads SYDVKM. This CDR3 has 15 residues. V lost 4 bases, J lost 6 bases, and 16 bases lay in between. CDR3 loop: CASSSPSGWGQPQHF. In nucleotides, the CDR3 is TGTGCCAGCAGTTCACCTTCAGGGTGGGGTCAGCCCCAGCATTTT.

This chain links TRBV18 with TRBJ1-1, with D perhaps TRBD1 (6 bases). The CDR3 has 15 residues. CDR1 and CDR2 (germline): KGHSH, LQKENI. V shed 6 bases and J shed 2 bases, with 16 bases lying between them. CDR3 loop: CASSPRTERNTEAFF. For the CDR3, the DNA is TGTGCCAGCTCCCCTCGGACAGAGAGAAACACTGAAGCTTTCTTT.

This rearrangement joins TRBV11-3 to TRBJ2-1; TRBD2 aligns across 12 bases. The germline V gene encodes CDR1 SGHNT and CDR2 YENEEA. CDR3 length: 17 amino acids. The J segment lost 8 bases and the V segment lost 5 bases, leaving 13 bases of the junction unmatched. This CDR3 is CASSPGTSGWVSDEQFF. CDR3 nucleotide sequence: TGTGCCAGCAGCCCGGGGACTAGCGGGTGGGTATCGGATGAGCAGTTCTTC. The whole variable domain, remainder taken from reference TRBV11-3 and TRBJ2-1, is EAGVVQSPRYKIIEKKQPVAFWCNPISGHNTLYWYLQNLGQGPELLIRYENEEAVDDSQLPKDRFSAERLKGVDSTLKIQPAELGDSAVYLCASSPGTSGWVSDEQFFGPGTRLTVL.

This chain joins TRBV28 and TRBJ1-4; 7 bases align to TRBD1. CDR1 is MDHEN and CDR2 is SYDVKM in the germline V gene. V dropped 3 bases and J dropped 1; count of bases not matched to a gene: 2. The CDR3 consists of 15 residues. CDR3 sequence: CASSFRTGTNEKLFF. The CDR3 nucleotides read TGTGCCAGCAGTTTCCGGACAGGAACTAATGAAAAACTGTTTTTT.

This clone came up once. This chain connects TRBV5-4 to TRBJ2-5; weak D call: TRBD2 (6 bases). This CDR3 comprises 13 residues. The V gene lost 6 bases and the J gene lost 7 bases, with 16 bases spanning the gap. Germline CDR1 and CDR2: SGHNT and YYREEE (reference sequence). The CDR3 sequence is CASMGDTGGTQYF. CDR3 nucleotides: TGTGCCAGCATGGGAGATACCGGGGGGACCCAGTACTTC.

This rearrangement joins TRBV28 to TRBJ1-5, with D maybe TRBD1 (6 bases). The germline CDR1 and CDR2 sequences are MDHEN and SYDVKM. The V gene lost 7 bases and the J gene lost 7 bases, with 20 bases spanning the gap. The CDR3 extends over 15 amino acids. CDR3 in amino acids: CASNSGPQGFQPQHF. Written as DNA, the CDR3 is TGTGCCAGCAACTCTGGGCCGCAGGGGTTCCAGCCCCAGCATTTT.

J is TRBJ2-2 and V is TRBV18; TRBD1 aligns across 9 bases. From germline, CDR1 is KGHSH and CDR2 LQKENI. V lost 4 bases to trimming and J lost 3 bases; unmatched junction nucleotides: 6. This CDR3 spans 16 amino acids. DNA for the CDR3: TGTGCCAGCTCACTGCTACAGGGGGCAGACACCGGGGAGCTGTTTTTT. Translation: CASSLLQGADTGELFF.

The chain has TRBV18 and TRBJ1-6; tentative D call: TRBD1 (5 bases). The CDR3 covers 15 residues. Germline-derived CDR1 and CDR2 are KGHSH and LQKENI. Trimming shortened V by 0 bases and J by 11 bases, and 14 bases separated the two germline ends. The CDR3, as DNA: TGTGCCAGCTCACCACCGTTAGGGGAAAAGGCACCCCTCCACTTT. Protein product: CASSPPLGEKAPLHF.

The chain has TRBV18 and TRBJ1-1; 7 nucleotides match TRBD1. The ends lost 5 bases at V and 8 bases at J; junction bases unmatched: 11. In germline, CDR1 is KGHSH, CDR2 LQKENI. This CDR3 is built from 14 residues. The CDR3 loop is CASSRDSPGAEAFF. CDR3 in DNA: TGTGCCAGCTCAAGGGACAGCCCTGGGGCCGAAGCTTTCTTT.

The chain has TRBV7-6 and TRBJ2-3; TRBD2 aligns across 9 bases. The V and J ends lost 0 bases and 5 bases, in that order; junction bases with no gene match: 6. CDR3 length: 16 amino acids. Per germline, CDR1 SGHVS and CDR2 FNYEAQ. The CDR3 DNA reads as TGTGCCAGCAGCTTAGCCGGCGGGGGGGCCGGAGATACGCAGTATTTT. It translates to CASSLAGGGAGDTQYF.

V usage is TRBV7-2 and J usage is TRBJ2-6, with a tentative D call TRBD2 (6 bases). The V gene lost 2 bases and the J gene lost 3 bases, with 8 bases spanning the gap. There are 15 residues in the CDR3. Germline CDR1 reads SGHTA; CDR2 reads FQGNSA. CDR3 loop: CASSLQGGGANVLTF. The CDR3 DNA sequence: TGTGCCAGCAGCTTACAGGGAGGTGGGGCCAACGTCCTGACTTTC.

J is TRBJ1-1 and V is TRBV25-1; D might be TRBD1 (6 bases). The CDR3 covers 14 residues. The V gene lost 11 bases and the J gene lost 4 bases, with 20 bases spanning the gap. Per the germline V gene, CDR1 is MGHDK and CDR2 is SYGVNS. CDR3 amino acids: CACHGGGRATEAFF. CDR3 DNA: TGTGCCTGTCATGGGGGGGGCCGGGCCACTGAAGCTTTCTTT.

The V and J genes are TRBV3-1 (or the pseudogene TRBV3-2) and TRBJ2-7, with TRBD2 identical over 11 bases. This CDR3 comprises 17 residues. V lost 1 base to trimming and J lost 3 bases; unmatched junction nucleotides: 8. The germline V gene has CDR1 LGHDT and CDR2 YNNKEL (reference sequence). Here the CDR3 DNA reads TGTGCCAGCAGCCAAGGAGCTACTAGCGGGAGATACTACGAGCAGTACTTC. Residues: CASSQGATSGRYYEQYF.